This T cell receptor (beta chain) was observed in a study of tumor-infiltrating lymphocytes in primary liver carcinoma. Study-level points and caveats: Blood's top-250-clone fraction was significantly lower than that of tumors (p = 0.039).

Making TCR beta cDNA involved approximately 480 ng total RNA and a constant-region primer. Libraries covering TCR beta were generated through three nested multiplex PCR rounds (using a slightly modified ARM-PCR). PCR rounds one and two used TRBV1-TRBV30 forward primers with a C-beta reverse primer for about 11 cycles each. TCRdb recomputed calls from the multiplex PCR reads with MiXCR, one row per CDR3 protein. The profile covers tens of thousands of distinct CDR3 sequences, with over 60% appearing a single time and about half taken by the ten largest. As for this clonotype: Its antigen is not identified. An end of the junction does not agree with germline; a read error may underlie this.

Co-extracting RNA and DNA was done with 20-30 mg of unsorted bulk tissue as input. Patients had chronic HBV infection and were treatment-naive. Tumors were each sampled at five separate regions. Germline V gives CDR1 MNHEY, CDR2 SVGEGT. There are 16 residues in the CDR3. The chain joins TRBV6-2 or TRBV6-3 to TRBJ1-1; 8 positions match TRBD1. The TCR was taken from a man aged 40-50 years with primary liver carcinoma and hepatitis B virus infection. What was sequenced was liver tumor tissue from sampling region 3. The subset is: tumor region T3, left-lateral pole. CDR3 residues: CASSLNLQGGNTEAFF. CDR3 nucleotides: TGTGCCAGCAGCCTCAACCTACAGGGGGGGAACACTGAAGCATTCTTT.